This is a list of T cell receptor beta chains from one sample in a study of CD8 T cells in Susac syndrome. TCRdb processed the immunoSEQ multiplex PCR reads anew with MiXCR; each CDR3 protein has one entry. The sample shows about 200,000 distinct CDR3 sequences, nearly 95% of them seen only once. Sequenced material: CD4+ T cells from PBMCs. All receptors derive from a human donor with multiple sclerosis. Each CDR3 is given with its conserved first and last residue. D genes are given only for firm matches. Some rows have no size entry. The others give once, few or many, or a class for an expanded clone.

>TRBJ2-1|TRBV5-1|15|NA|TRBD1
CASSFRDRGLYEQFF
TGCGCCAGCAGCTTCCGGGACAGGGGGCTGTATGAGCAGTTCTTC
>TRBJ2-2|TRBV4-2|17|NA|TRBD2
CASSQDQGTSYTGELFF
TGTGCCAGCAGCCAAGATCAAGGGACTAGCTACACCGGGGAGCTGTTTTTT
>TRBJ2-5|TRBV23-1|16|NA|TRBD2
CASSFCSGGYQETQYF
TGCGCCAGCAGTTTTTGTTCGGGGGGTTACCAAGAGACCCAGTACTTC
>TRBJ2-7|TRBV12-3/TRBV12-4|13|once|NA
CASSLQGISEQYF
TGTGCCAGCAGTTTACAGGGAATCAGCGAGCAGTACTTC
>TRBJ1-5|TRBV12-3/TRBV12-4|14|NA|NA
CASTQGTSNQPQHF
TGTGCCAGCACCCAGGGGACTAGCAATCAGCCCCAGCATTTT
>TRBJ2-1|TRBV11-2|15|NA|TRBD2
CASSPQAGARGEQFF
TGTGCCAGCAGTCCCCAAGCGGGAGCCAGAGGTGAGCAGTTCTTC
>TRBJ1-1|TRBV18|13|NA|NA
CASSPERGAEAFF
TGTGCCAGCTCACCAGAAAGGGGGGCGGAAGCTTTCTTT
>TRBJ2-7|TRBV11-2|16|NA|TRBD2
CASSFSRLAGEGEQYF
TGTGCCAGCAGCTTCAGCAGACTAGCGGGAGAAGGCGAGCAGTACTTC
>TRBJ2-1|TRBV29-1|13|NA|NA
CSVEWSIADEQFF
TGCAGCGTTGAATGGTCGATCGCGGATGAGCAGTTCTTC
>TRBJ2-5|TRBV29-1|13|NA|TRBD1
CSVQQGAGETQYF
TGCAGCGTCCAACAGGGGGCCGGAGAGACCCAGTACTTC
>TRBJ2-2|TRBV15|18|NA|TRBD2
CATSREWSSGLNTGELFF
TGTGCCACCAGCAGAGAGTGGTCTAGCGGGCTGAACACCGGGGAGCTGTTTTTT
>TRBJ1-2|TRBV29-1|11|NA|TRBD1
CSVDRGPGYTF
TGCAGCGTTGACAGGGGGCCTGGCTACACCTTC
>TRBJ2-7|TRBV30|13|NA|NA
CAWSVPGRREQYF
TGTGCCTGGAGTGTACCGGGAAGGCGCGAGCAGTACTTC
>TRBJ1-5|TRBV12-5|16|NA|NA
CASGLVQGGTNQPQHF
TGTGCTAGTGGTTTGGTACAAGGGGGAACAAATCAGCCCCAGCATTTT
>TRBJ2-3|TRBV24-1|15|NA|NA
CATSDLTLATDTQYF
TGTGCCACCAGTGATTTGACCCTAGCGACAGATACGCAGTATTTT
>TRBJ2-1|TRBV15|15|NA|NA
CATSKRTAGNNEQFF
TGTGCCACCAGCAAAAGGACAGCTGGTAACAATGAGCAGTTCTTC
>TRBJ1-6|TRBV3-1|13|once|NA
CASSQVIGTPLHF
TGTGCCAGCAGCCAAGTTATCGGGACACCCCTCCACTTT
>TRBJ2-5|TRBV3-1|15|NA|NA
CASSQELGLRWTQYF
TGTGCCAGCAGCCAGGAACTGGGGCTCCGTTGGACCCAGTACTTC
>TRBJ2-3|TRBV24-1|15|NA|TRBD2
CATSDLGTSWDTQYF
TGTGCCACCAGTGACCTTGGGACTAGCTGGGATACGCAGTATTTT
>TRBJ1-6|TRBV4-2|15|NA|NA
CASNGGTQTHSPLHF
TGTGCCAGCAACGGGGGGACCCAAACCCATTCACCCCTCCACTTT
>TRBJ1-5|TRBV30|13|NA|NA
CAWSERRNQPQHF
TGTGCCTGGAGTGAAAGGAGAAATCAGCCCCAGCATTTT
>TRBJ2-1|TRBV12-3/TRBV12-4|11|NA|NA
CASSLGVEQFF
TGTGCCAGCAGTTTAGGCGTTGAGCAGTTCTTC
>TRBJ2-1|TRBV10-3|15|NA|TRBD2
CASDSGRFSYNEQFF
TGTGCCAGTGATAGCGGGAGGTTCTCCTACAATGAGCAGTTCTTC
>TRBJ2-1|TRBV30|13|NA|NA
CAWSVSDYNEQFF
TGTGCCTGGAGTGTATCGGATTACAATGAGCAGTTCTTC
>TRBJ2-1|TRBV5-1|15|NA|NA
CASSSPQSSYNEQFF
TGCGCCAGCAGCAGCCCACAGAGCTCCTACAATGAGCAGTTCTTC
>TRBJ2-1|TRBV3-1|13|NA|NA
CASSNTIWDEQFF
TGTGCCAGCAGCAACACAATCTGGGATGAGCAGTTCTTC
>TRBJ2-3|TRBV4-1|16|NA|TRBD2
CASSQAAGLAGDTQYF
TGCGCCAGCAGCCAAGCCGCGGGACTAGCGGGAGATACGCAGTATTTT
>TRBJ2-4|TRBV3-1|14|NA|NA
CASSQATGKNIQYF
TGTGCCAGCAGCCAAGCTACAGGTAAAAACATTCAGTACTTC
>TRBJ1-1|TRBV18|14|NA|TRBD1
CASSEGQMNTEAFF
TGTGCCAGCTCCGAGGGACAGATGAACACTGAAGCTTTCTTT
>TRBJ2-7|TRBV30|14|NA|NA
CAWQLGGSLAEQYF
TGTGCCTGGCAACTGGGGGGCAGTCTTGCCGAGCAGTACTTC
>TRBJ1-4|TRBV7-9|13|once|NA
CASSKLSGEKLFF
TGTGCCAGCAGCAAATTGAGCGGTGAAAAACTGTTTTTT
>TRBJ2-1|TRBV3-1|17|once|TRBD2
CASSQELTSGLYNEQFF
TGTGCCAGCAGCCAAGAGTTGACTAGCGGGCTATACAATGAGCAGTTCTTC
>TRBJ2-2|TRBV29-1|16|NA|TRBD2
CSVETSGGAVTGELFF
TGCAGCGTTGAGACTAGCGGGGGGGCCGTCACCGGGGAGCTGTTTTTT
>TRBJ2-6|TRBV19|15|NA|NA
CASSILTSGANVLTF
TGTGCCAGTAGTATCCTGACCTCTGGGGCCAACGTCCTGACTTTC
>TRBJ2-5|TRBV11-3|17|NA|TRBD1
CASSSYGTGGSQETQYF
TGTGCCAGCAGCTCGTACGGGACAGGGGGAAGCCAAGAGACCCAGTACTTC
>TRBJ1-2|TRBV20-1|15|NA|TRBD1
CSARGIGQGDYGYTF
TGCAGTGCAAGGGGGATCGGACAGGGCGACTATGGCTACACCTTC
>TRBJ2-7|TRBV7-2|14|NA|TRBD1
CASSPDRGVNEQYF
TGTGCCAGCAGCCCTGACAGGGGGGTGAACGAGCAGTACTTC
>TRBJ2-7|TRBV6-6|13|once|NA
CASSYSQGLEQYF
TGTGCCAGCAGTTACTCCCAAGGGCTCGAGCAGTACTTC
>TRBJ2-7|TRBV7-9|12|NA|NA
CASSLQDLPQYF
TGTGCCAGCAGCCTACAAGACCTACCGCAGTACTTC
>TRBJ1-2|TRBV2|10|NA|NA
CASSDPGYTF
TGTGCCAGCAGTGACCCTGGCTACACCTTC
>TRBJ2-7|TRBV30|14|once|NA
CAWSTLAVPGEQYF
TGTGCCTGGAGTACATTGGCAGTCCCCGGGGAGCAGTACTTC
>TRBJ2-5|TRBV7-2|15|once|TRBD2
CASSRGTSRQETQYF
TGTGCCAGCAGCCGCGGGACTAGCCGACAAGAGACCCAGTACTTC
>TRBJ2-6|TRBV20-1|13|NA|NA
CSARGQGGNVLTF
TGCAGTGCTAGAGGGCAGGGTGGAAACGTCCTGACTTTC
>TRBJ1-1|TRBV27|13|once|NA
CASRYPGNTEAFF
TGTGCCAGCAGGTACCCCGGGAACACTGAAGCTTTCTTT
>TRBJ2-5|TRBV20-1|15|NA|TRBD2
CSVSPGGAGVETQYF
TGCAGTGTCTCCCCGGGGGGGGCAGGGGTGGAGACCCAGTACTTC
>TRBJ1-1|TRBV7-8|16|NA|NA
CASSLANRLLNTEAFF
TGTGCCAGCAGCTTAGCGAATCGGCTGTTGAACACTGAAGCTTTCTTT
>TRBJ2-5|TRBV20-1|12|NA|NA
CSARNSQETQYF
TGCAGTGCTAGGAACAGCCAAGAGACCCAGTACTTC
>TRBJ2-1|TRBV20-1|15|NA|TRBD2
CSARVRGGSYNEQFF
TGCAGTGCTAGGGTGCGGGGGGGCTCCTACAATGAGCAGTTCTTC
>TRBJ2-5|TRBV4-1|14|NA|NA
CASSQGGDQETQYF
TGCGCCAGCAGCCAAGGAGGGGACCAAGAGACCCAGTACTTC
>TRBJ2-5|TRBV5-4|16|NA|TRBD1
CASSRSTGGFGETQYF
TGTGCCAGCAGCCGATCGACAGGGGGCTTCGGGGAGACCCAGTACTTC
>TRBJ2-7|TRBV29-1|12|few|NA
CSVNSGGDEQYF
TGCAGCGTGAACAGTGGCGGGGACGAGCAGTACTTC
>TRBJ1-4|TRBV7-6|15|NA|TRBD1
CASSLGQASNEKLFF
TGTGCCAGCAGCTTGGGACAGGCTTCTAATGAAAAACTGTTTTTT
>TRBJ2-3|TRBV20-1|12|NA|NA
CSASGGPDTQYF
TGCAGTGCTAGCGGGGGGCCAGATACGCAGTATTTT
>TRBJ2-7|TRBV6-6|12|NA|NA
CASSYEGFEQYF
TGTGCCAGCAGTTACGAGGGCTTCGAGCAGTACTTC